The 10 T cell receptor beta chains listed next were all sequenced from one sample in a study of T cell responses to AZD1222 COVID-19 vaccine. Method: immunoSEQ multiplex PCR; TCRdb's copy keeps in-frame clones and lacks some. The table shows roughly 97,000 clones, with 75% to 90% occurring only once. The source was peripheral blood, collected on day 0 of AZD1222 vaccination. The receptors here all came from an adult in good health.

V and J are TRBV2 and TRBJ2-1; D not resolved. Germline V lookup: CDR1 SNHLY, CDR2 FYNNEI. Trimming shortened V by 6 bases and J by 8 bases, and 14 bases separated the two germline ends. The CDR3 sequence is 13 residues long. CDR3 sequence reads: CASSLVRGDEQFF. The CDR3 bases are TGTGCCAGCAGCTTGGTCCGCGGCGATGAGCAGTTCTTC.

The chain joins TRBV28 to TRBJ1-2; D unclear. V lost 3 bases to trimming and J lost 2 bases, with 10 bases between them. CDR1 MDHEN and CDR2 SYDVKM come from the germline V gene. The CDR3 consists of 14 residues. CDR3 residues: CASSFLGANYGYTF. CDR3 DNA: TGTGCCAGCAGTTTCCTCGGAGCGAACTATGGCTACACCTTC.

The chain couples TRBV7-9 to TRBJ1-5, with a possible D match to TRBD1 (5 bases). The V end lost 6 bases, the J end lost 4 bases, and 13 bases lay between the germline ends. Germline V gene data show CDR1 as SEHNR and CDR2 as FQNEAQ (reference sequence). The CDR3 is made up of 14 amino acids. The CDR3 DNA reads as TGTGCCAGCAGGAACGACAGTGCTAATCAGCCCCAGCATTTT. The encoded protein is CASRNDSANQPQHF.

CDR3: CASSLGKTYEQYF. The CDR3 nucleotides are TGTGCCAGCAGTTTAGGAAAGACCTACGAGCAGTACTTC. The chain couples TRBV27 to TRBJ2-7; no definite D call. The CDR3 sequence is 13 residues long. Germline V CDR1 and CDR2: MNHEY, SMNVEV (reference sequence). V was trimmed by 2 bases and J by 2 bases, leaving 7 bases between them.

This chain links TRBV7-9 with TRBJ1-2; D perhaps matches TRBD1 (6 bases). Germline V gene lookup returns CDR1 SEHNR and CDR2 FQNEAQ (reference sequence). CDR3 length: 14 residues. Trimming stripped 6 bases from V and 7 bases from J, with 18 bases between. The CDR3 DNA reads as TGTGCCAGCAGTCTCAGGGGACCGGAACTTGGCTACACCTTC. It is translated as CASSLRGPELGYTF.

The rearrangement uses TRBV9 and TRBJ2-3, with a tentative D call TRBD2 (5 bases). Germline CDR1 SGDLS, CDR2 YYNGEE. This CDR3 region has 15 residues. Trimming left V 0 bases short and J 2 bases short, with 10 bases between. CDR3 nucleotides: TGTGCCAGCAGCGTAGGAGGACTGACCACAGATACGCAGTATTTT. Amino acid sequence: CASSVGGLTTDTQYF.

V and J are TRBV2 and TRBJ2-2, with D unclear. The length of the CDR3 is 12 residues. Trimming took 7 bases from V and 13 from J, leaving 16 bases between them. Germline V CDR1 and CDR2: SNHLY, FYNNEI. The CDR3 loop is CASNPDGLPLFF. The CDR3 DNA reads TGTGCCAGCAACCCGGACGGTCTGCCGCTGTTTTTT.

The chain couples TRBV7-3 to TRBJ2-7; D gene uncertain. Trimming took 1 base from V and 3 from J, leaving 7 bases between them. The CDR3 spans 13 residues. CDR1 SGHTA and CDR2 FQGTGA come from the germline V gene. The CDR3 DNA sequence: TGTGCCAGCAGCTTAAGGTCGGGCTACGAGCAGTACTTC. This translates into CASSLRSGYEQYF.

The chain carries TRBV18 and TRBJ2-6, with D uncertain. In germline, CDR1 is KGHSH, CDR2 LQKENI. This CDR3 spans 16 amino acids. V shed 3 bases and J shed 0 bases, with 9 bases lying between them. The CDR3 nucleotides read TGTGCCAGCTCACCCCAGGAATCCTCTGGGGCCAACGTCCTGACTTTC. This gives the protein CASSPQESSGANVLTF.

V and J are TRBV7-9 and TRBJ1-2; maybe TRBD1 (6 bases). V was pared by 1 base and J by 5 bases, with 14 bases between. CDR1 and CDR2 (germline): SEHNR, FQNEAQ (reference sequence). The CDR3 covers 15 residues. The CDR3 reads CASSLVPGEMYGYTF. The CDR3 nucleotides read TGTGCCAGCAGCTTAGTACCAGGGGAGATGTATGGCTACACCTTC.